The source of this T cell receptor (beta chain) is a study of CD8+ T cells in alopecia areata. The study's findings and limits: Numerous expanded lesional clones remained in scalp and blood during tofacitinib.

RNA extraction was followed by reverse transcription into cDNA, which acted as the sequencing template. TCRdb's copy holds only in-frame clones and misses some; the assay was immunoSEQ multiplex PCR. The table shows 90,000 to 120,000 clones, with roughly 84% occurring only once. The table lists this clone with a count of one. The antigen is undetermined. V lost 1 base to trimming and J lost 8 bases, with 11 bases between them. This CDR3 comprises 13 residues. Germline V lookup: CDR1 MGHRA, CDR2 YSYEKL. Treatment described: oral pan-JAK inhibitor, 5-10 mg twice daily. The TCR comes from a human donor with alopecia areata. The source material was CD8+ T cells sorted from blood, sampled at week 24, from a patient treated with tofacitinib. The rearrangement links TRBV4-1 to TRBJ1-2; D unclear. CDR3 DNA: TGCGCCAGCAGCCAAGGCTACACAAGCGGCTACACCTTC. It specifies CASSQGYTSGYTF.